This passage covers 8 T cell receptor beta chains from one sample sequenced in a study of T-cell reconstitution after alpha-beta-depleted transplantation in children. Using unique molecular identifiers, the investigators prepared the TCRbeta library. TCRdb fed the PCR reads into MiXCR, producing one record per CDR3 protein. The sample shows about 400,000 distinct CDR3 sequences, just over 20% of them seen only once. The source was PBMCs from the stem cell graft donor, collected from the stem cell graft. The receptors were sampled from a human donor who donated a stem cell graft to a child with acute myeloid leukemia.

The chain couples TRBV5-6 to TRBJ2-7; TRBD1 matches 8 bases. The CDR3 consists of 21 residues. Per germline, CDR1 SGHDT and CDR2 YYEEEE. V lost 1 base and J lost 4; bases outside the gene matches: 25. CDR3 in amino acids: CASSLFVSGAGGAGLPYEQYF. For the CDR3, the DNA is TGTGCCAGCAGCTTGTTTGTGTCAGGGGCAGGGGGCGCGGGCCTACCATACGAGCAGTACTTC.

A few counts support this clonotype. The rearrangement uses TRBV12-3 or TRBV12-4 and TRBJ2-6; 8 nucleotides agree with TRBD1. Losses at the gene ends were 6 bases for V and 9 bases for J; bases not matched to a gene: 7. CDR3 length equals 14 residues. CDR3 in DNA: TGTGCCAGCAGATATTCCGGGACAGGCAACGTCCTGACTTTC. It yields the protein CASRYSGTGNVLTF.

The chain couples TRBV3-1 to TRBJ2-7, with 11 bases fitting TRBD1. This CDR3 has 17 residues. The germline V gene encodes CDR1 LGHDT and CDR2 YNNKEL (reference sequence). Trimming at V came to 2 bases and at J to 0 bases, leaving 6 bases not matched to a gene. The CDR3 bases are TGTGCCAGCAGCCAATCGGAGGACAGGGGGCTCTCCTACGAGCAGTACTTC. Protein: CASSQSEDRGLSYEQYF.

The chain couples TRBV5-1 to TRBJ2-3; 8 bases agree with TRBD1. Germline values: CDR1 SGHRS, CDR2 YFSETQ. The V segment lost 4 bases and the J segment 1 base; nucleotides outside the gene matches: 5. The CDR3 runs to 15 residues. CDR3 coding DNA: TGCGCCAGCAGCCCGTGGGGACAGGGCACAGATACGCAGTATTTT. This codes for CASSPWGQGTDTQYF.

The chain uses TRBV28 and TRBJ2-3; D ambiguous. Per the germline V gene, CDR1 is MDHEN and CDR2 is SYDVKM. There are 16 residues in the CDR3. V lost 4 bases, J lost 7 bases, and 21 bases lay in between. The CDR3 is CASSSPLSGSLHTQYF. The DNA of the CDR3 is TGTGCCAGCAGTTCACCCCTATCTGGATCCCTACATACGCAGTATTTT.

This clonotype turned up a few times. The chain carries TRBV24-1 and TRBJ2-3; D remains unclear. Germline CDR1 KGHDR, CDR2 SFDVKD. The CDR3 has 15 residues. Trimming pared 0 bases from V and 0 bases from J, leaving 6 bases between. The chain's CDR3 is CATSDLVASTDTQYF. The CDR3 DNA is TGTGCCACCAGTGATTTGGTCGCAAGCACAGATACGCAGTATTTT.

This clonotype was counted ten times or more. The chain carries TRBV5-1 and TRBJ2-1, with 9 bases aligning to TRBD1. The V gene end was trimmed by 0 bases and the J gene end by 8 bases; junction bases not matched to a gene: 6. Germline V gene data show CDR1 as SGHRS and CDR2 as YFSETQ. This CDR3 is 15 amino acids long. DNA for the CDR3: TGCGCCAGCAGCTTGGATACAGGGGGCAGGGATGAGCAGTTCTTC. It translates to CASSLDTGGRDEQFF.

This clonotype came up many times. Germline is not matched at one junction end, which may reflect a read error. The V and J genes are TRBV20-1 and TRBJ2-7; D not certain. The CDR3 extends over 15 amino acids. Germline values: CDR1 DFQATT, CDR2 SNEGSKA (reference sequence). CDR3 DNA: TGCAGTGCAAGAGATCTGCTAGACACCTACTACGAGCAGTACTTC. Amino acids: CSARDLLDTYYEQYF.